What follows is one TCR beta chain and its context. Measured with immunoSEQ multiplex PCR; TCRdb has only the in-frame clones, and not every one. The sample contains 50,000 to 65,000 clones, approximately 90% of which appear only once. The sample comes from a study of control samples from healthy donors and cancer patients. The ends were cut back, 6 bases at V and 8 bases at J, with 17 bases in the middle. CDR3 length equals 14 residues. CDR1 and CDR2 (germline): SGHRS, YFSETQ. The V and J genes are TRBV5-1 and TRBJ1-4; D is possibly TRBD1 (6 bases). This TCR derives from a woman in her fifties or sixties with colorectal cancer. The sequenced material came from PBMCs. CDR3 sequence (DNA): TGCGCCAGCACTCCGGGGGCTCCCCGGGAAAAACTGTTTTTT. Translated: CASTPGAPREKLFF.